These T cell receptor beta chains were read from a single sample in a study of Tregs in tolerant kidney transplant recipients. These receptors' targets are unknown. Profiling relied on immunoSEQ multiplex PCR, and the TCRdb table lists in-frame clones only, not all of them. Seen here are about 44,000 clones, over 95% observed once, and the top ten hold more than 0.35%. The sample taken for sequencing was Tregs from blood cultured with allogeneic cells. These TCRs come from a human donor in good health. The CDR3 runs from the conserved cysteine through the conserved F or W. D genes are given only for firm matches. A clone size is listed for some rows: how often the clone was seen (once, few, many), or a class if it is expanded.

size	V	D	J	DNA	CDR3
NA	TRBV18	TRBD1	TRBJ1-4	TGTGCCAGCTCACAGGGCGGGGACAGGAAACTGTTTTTT	CASSQGGDRKLFF
NA	TRBV5-5	TRBD2	TRBJ2-2	TGTGCCAGCAGAAAGACGGGACTAGCGGATTACCGGGAGCTGTTTTTT	CASRKTGLADYRELFF
once	TRBV11-3	TRBD2	TRBJ2-5	TGTGCCAGCAGCTTAGAGGAGGGAGGCGGGAGCTTAAGGGAGACCCAGTACTTC	CASSLEEGGGSLRETQYF
NA	TRBV7-8	TRBD1	TRBJ2-7	TGTGCCAGCAGCCCGACAGGGTTTTGGTACGAGCAGTACTTC	CASSPTGFWYEQYF
NA	TRBV5-4	NA	TRBJ2-7	TGTGCCAGCAGCTTGGCCGGGACCCTTTACGAGCAGTACTTC	CASSLAGTLYEQYF
NA	TRBV2	NA	TRBJ1-1	TGTGCCAGCAGCCCCCGGGGAAGGGGAAGGGACACTGAAGCTTTCTTT	CASSPRGRGRDTEAFF
NA	TRBV10-3	NA	TRBJ1-1	TGTGCCATCAGAAGTCGAGACATGAACACTGAAGCTTTCTTT	CAIRSRDMNTEAFF
NA	TRBV25-1	NA	TRBJ2-2	TGTGCCAGCAGGAGGGCTCTCACCGGGGAGCTGTTTTTT	CASRRALTGELFF
NA	TRBV5-1	NA	TRBJ2-5	TGCGCCAGCAGCTTGGTACCGCGTGGGGTAGAGACCCAGTACTTC	CASSLVPRGVETQYF
NA	TRBV6-5	TRBD1	TRBJ1-3	TGTGCCAGCAGTTGGACAGGGCCTGGAAACACCATATATTTT	CASSWTGPGNTIYF
NA	TRBV9	TRBD2	TRBJ2-7	TGTGCCAGCAGCGTAGGTAGCGGGAGTGTTCAGGGCGAGCAGTACTTC	CASSVGSGSVQGEQYF
once	TRBV6-1	NA	TRBJ2-7	TGTGCCACCGCGACGAGGTGGAGGGGCCACGAGCAGTACTTC	CATATRWRGHEQYF
NA	TRBV19	NA	TRBJ2-6	TGTGCCAGTAGCTACACCTCTGGGGCCAACGTCCTGACTTTC	CASSYTSGANVLTF
NA	TRBV2	NA	TRBJ1-6	TGTGCCAGCAGTGACAGGGGAGGCTATAATTCACCCCTCCACTTT	CASSDRGGYNSPLHF
NA	TRBV7-2	TRBD1	TRBJ1-2	TGTGCCAGCAGCTTGGTGGGACAGTTCTATGGCTACACCTTC	CASSLVGQFYGYTF
NA	TRBV5-5	NA	TRBJ2-7	TGTGCCAGCAGCTTTATCCTCCAGCAAGCCTACGAGCAGTACTTC	CASSFILQQAYEQYF
NA	TRBV7-8	NA	TRBJ1-2	TGTGCCAGCAGCGCCGGCGGGATACTGACTAGCTACACCTTC	CASSAGGILTSYTF
once	TRBV18	TRBD1	TRBJ1-5	TGTGCCAGCTCTTGGACAGGGGGCCGTCAGCCCCAGCATTTT	CASSWTGGRQPQHF
NA	TRBV5-1	TRBD1	TRBJ1-3	TGCGCCAGCAGCTTGATAGAGGGGGCGCGAGCTGGAAACACCATATATTTT	CASSLIEGARAGNTIYF
NA	TRBV7-6	TRBD2	TRBJ2-2	TGTGCCAGCAGCTTCAGCGGGACGAACACCGGGGAGCTGTTTTTT	CASSFSGTNTGELFF
NA	TRBV7-6	NA	TRBJ1-5	TGTGCCAGCAGCTTAGGGAGAAGGGACGGCAATCAGCCCCAGCATTTT	CASSLGRRDGNQPQHF
NA	TRBV10-2	NA	TRBJ2-5	TGCGCCAGCAGATTGGTTTTTCAAGAGACCCAGTACTTC	CASRLVFQETQYF
NA	TRBV6-5	NA	TRBJ2-7	TGTGCCAGCAGTTACTCGAGACAGTCCTACGAGCAGTACTTC	CASSYSRQSYEQYF
NA	TRBV30	NA	TRBJ1-4	TGTGCCTGGAGGCGACATGGCCCTAATGAAAAACTGTTTTTT	CAWRRHGPNEKLFF
NA	TRBV4-1	TRBD2	TRBJ2-7	TGCGCCAGCAGCCAAGCCAGCGGGAGGGCCTACGAGCAGTACTTC	CASSQASGRAYEQYF
NA	TRBV11-2	TRBD2	TRBJ2-1	TGTGCCAGCAGCACCAGGACTAGCGGGGGTGAGCAGTTCTTC	CASSTRTSGGEQFF
NA	TRBV4-1	NA	TRBJ2-1	TGCGCCAGCAGTATCCTAGGAGTCTCGAGTGAGCAGTTCTTC	CASSILGVSSEQFF
NA	TRBV10-1	TRBD2	TRBJ2-3	TGCGCCAGCAGTTTTCCCAGCGGGAGCGGTACAGATACGCAGTATTTT	CASSFPSGSGTDTQYF
NA	TRBV2	NA	TRBJ1-3	TGTGCCAGCGGTTTGGCCAGGACCTCTGGAAACACCATATATTTT	CASGLARTSGNTIYF
NA	TRBV10-2	TRBD2	TRBJ2-2	TGCGCCAGCGGGGGGAGGGGCTTGGGCACCGGGGAGCTGTTTTTT	CASGGRGLGTGELFF
NA	TRBV18	TRBD2	TRBJ2-1	TGTGCCAGCTCACCCCAAGGACTAGCGGGGGGTCGTGAGCAGTTCTTC	CASSPQGLAGGREQFF
NA	TRBV6-5	NA	TRBJ1-5	TGTGCCAGCAGCTCGACAGGCAATCAGCCCCAGCATTTT	CASSSTGNQPQHF
NA	TRBV30	TRBD2	TRBJ2-7	TGTGCCTGGAGAGGGAGGGGAGGTTCCTACGAGCAGTACTTC	CAWRGRGGSYEQYF
NA	TRBV9	TRBD2	TRBJ2-1	TGTGCCAGCAGCGTAGTGCGGGGGGTATACAATGAGCAGTTCTTC	CASSVVRGVYNEQFF
NA	TRBV5-4	NA	TRBJ1-2	TGTGCCAGCAGCGCACAGGGCTATGGCTACACCTTC	CASSAQGYGYTF
NA	TRBV15	TRBD2	TRBJ2-7	TGTGCCACCAGCAGAGATCTACTAGCGGGAAGCTCCTACGAGCAGTACTTC	CATSRDLLAGSSYEQYF
NA	TRBV5-5	NA	TRBJ2-7	TGTGCCAGCTGCGCGGAGTTTTGCTACGAGCAGTACTTC	CASCAEFCYEQYF
NA	TRBV23-1	NA	TRBJ2-7	TGCGCCAGCAGTCAATTCCTCGCCGGGGAATGGGCCTACGAGCAGTACTTC	CASSQFLAGEWAYEQYF
NA	TRBV12-5	NA	TRBJ1-6	TGTGCTAGTGCTCCCGGATTGATAGGTTCACCCCTCCACTTT	CASAPGLIGSPLHF
NA	TRBV6-1	TRBD1	TRBJ1-2	TGTGCCAGCAGTGAACGAGGACAGGGAAGTTATGGCTACACCTTC	CASSERGQGSYGYTF
NA	TRBV6-1	TRBD1	TRBJ1-3	TGTGCCAGCAGTGAAGGAAGAACAGGGGGACACACCATATATTTT	CASSEGRTGGHTIYF
NA	TRBV19	NA	TRBJ1-4	TGTGCCAGTAGTATACCGGGGGCCGCAACTAATGAAAAACTGTTTTTT	CASSIPGAATNEKLFF
NA	TRBV18	NA	TRBJ1-1	TGTGCCAGCTCATTTAGTCCCGGGAACACTGAAGCTTTCTTT	CASSFSPGNTEAFF
NA	TRBV5-1	NA	TRBJ2-3	TGCGCCAGCAGCTTGGGCAGCACAGATACGCAGTATTTT	CASSLGSTDTQYF
NA	TRBV27	NA	TRBJ1-2	TGTGCCAGCAGTTACGGGCCTTTCTATGGCTACACCTTC	CASSYGPFYGYTF
NA	TRBV6-6	TRBD1	TRBJ1-5	TGTGCCAGCAGGATCACCGGGACAGTGACTCAGCCCCAGCATTTT	CASRITGTVTQPQHF
NA	TRBV7-9	TRBD2	TRBJ2-7	TGTGCCAGCAGCCCCCTCCTCTTCGGGCGGGAGGCCTACGAGCAGTACTTC	CASSPLLFGREAYEQYF
NA	TRBV18	NA	TRBJ1-2	TGTGCCAGCTCACCGGACTCAGGGGACTGGGGCTACACCTTC	CASSPDSGDWGYTF
NA	TRBV7-9	TRBD1	TRBJ2-7	TGTGCCAGCAGCCCATCGACAGGGTCCTTAAGCGAGCAGTACTTC	CASSPSTGSLSEQYF
NA	TRBV18	TRBD1	TRBJ1-2	TGTGCCAGCTCACGGAATCAGGGGGATGAGAATGGCTACACCTTC	CASSRNQGDENGYTF
NA	TRBV7-9	TRBD1	TRBJ1-4	TGTGCCAGCAGCCGGACAGGGGGCACTGAAAAACTGTTTTTT	CASSRTGGTEKLFF